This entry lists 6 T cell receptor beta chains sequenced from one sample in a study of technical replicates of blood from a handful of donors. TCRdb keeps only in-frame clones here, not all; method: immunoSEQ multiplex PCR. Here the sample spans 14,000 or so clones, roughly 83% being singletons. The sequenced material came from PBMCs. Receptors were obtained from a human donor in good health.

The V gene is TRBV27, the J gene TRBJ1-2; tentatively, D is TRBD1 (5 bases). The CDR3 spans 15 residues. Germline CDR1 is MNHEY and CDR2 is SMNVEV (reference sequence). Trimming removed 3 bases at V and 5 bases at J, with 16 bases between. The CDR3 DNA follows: TGTGCCAGCAGTTTCGGGGGGGTCTCTTTATATGGCTACACCTTC. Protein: CASSFGGVSLYGYTF.

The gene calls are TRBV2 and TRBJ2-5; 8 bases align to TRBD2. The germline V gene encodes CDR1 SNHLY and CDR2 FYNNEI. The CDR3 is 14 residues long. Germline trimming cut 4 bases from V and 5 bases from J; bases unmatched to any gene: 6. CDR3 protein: CASSVRAGAETQYF. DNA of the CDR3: TGTGCCAGCAGTGTTAGAGCGGGAGCGGAGACCCAGTACTTC.

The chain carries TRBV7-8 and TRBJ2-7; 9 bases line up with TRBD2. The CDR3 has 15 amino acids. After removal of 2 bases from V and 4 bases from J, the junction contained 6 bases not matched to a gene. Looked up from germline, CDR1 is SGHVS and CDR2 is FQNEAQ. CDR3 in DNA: TGTGCCAGCAGCTTAATTAGTAGCGGGAGATACGAGCAGTACTTC. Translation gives CASSLISSGRYEQYF.

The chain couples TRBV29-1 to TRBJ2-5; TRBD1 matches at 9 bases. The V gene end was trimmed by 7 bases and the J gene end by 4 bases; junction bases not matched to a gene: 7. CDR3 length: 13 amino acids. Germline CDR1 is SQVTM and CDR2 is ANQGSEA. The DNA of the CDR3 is TGCAGCGGGGGACAGGGCCGCTTAGAGACCCAGTACTTC. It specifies CSGGQGRLETQYF.

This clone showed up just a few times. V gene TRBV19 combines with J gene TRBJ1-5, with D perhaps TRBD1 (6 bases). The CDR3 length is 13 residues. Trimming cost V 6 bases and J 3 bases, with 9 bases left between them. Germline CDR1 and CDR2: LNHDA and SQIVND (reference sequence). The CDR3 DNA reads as TGTGCCAGTAGATGGACAGTCAATCAGCCCCAGCATTTT. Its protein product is CASRWTVNQPQHF.

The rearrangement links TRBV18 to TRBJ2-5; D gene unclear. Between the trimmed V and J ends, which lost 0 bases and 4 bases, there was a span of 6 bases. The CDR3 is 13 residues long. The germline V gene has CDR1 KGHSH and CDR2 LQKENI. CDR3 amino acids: CASSPPTRETQYF. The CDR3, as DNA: TGTGCCAGCTCACCACCTACTCGAGAGACCCAGTACTTC.